Listed below are T cell receptor beta chains from one sample, sequenced in a study of shared clonotypes between healthy human individuals. Some clones are missing from TCRdb's copy, which holds only in-frame ones; the method was immunoSEQ multiplex PCR. The repertoire holds more than 850,000 clones, 70% to 80% seen once, with 0.4% to 0.55% in the top ten. Sequenced input: memory CD4+ T cells from PBMCs. These receptors originate from a young man in good health. Some clones in this sample may be carry-over from other donors' samples. Both conserved end residues are part of each CDR3. A D gene is named only where the DNA matches it firmly. Some rows have no size entry. The others give once, few or many, or a class for an expanded clone.

v_gene: TRBV5-1; j_gene: TRBJ1-5; abundance: NA; d_gene: NA; CDR3aa: CASSAGSNQPQHF; CDR3nt: TGCGCCAGCAGCGCCGGGAGCAATCAGCCCCAGCATTTT
v_gene: TRBV28; j_gene: TRBJ1-6; abundance: NA; d_gene: NA; CDR3aa: CASSSGGAGGWGSPLHF; CDR3nt: TGTGCCAGCAGTTCAGGCGGAGCCGGGGGTTGGGGTTCACCCCTCCACTTT
v_gene: TRBV25-1; j_gene: TRBJ2-7; abundance: NA; d_gene: TRBD1; CDR3aa: CASSARGRLLEQYF; CDR3nt: TGTGCCAGCAGTGCTAGGGGGCGCCTGCTCGAGCAGTACTTC
v_gene: TRBV27; j_gene: TRBJ2-1; abundance: NA; d_gene: NA; CDR3aa: CASRYAGGPYNEQFF; CDR3nt: TGTGCCAGCCGCTATGCGGGTGGCCCCTACAATGAGCAGTTCTTC
v_gene: TRBV27; j_gene: TRBJ1-4; abundance: NA; d_gene: NA; CDR3aa: CASSRLSFTGVGEKLFF; CDR3nt: TGTGCCAGCAGTCGCCTAAGTTTTACGGGGGTGGGTGAAAAACTGTTTTTT
v_gene: TRBV18; j_gene: TRBJ2-1; abundance: NA; d_gene: NA; CDR3aa: CASSPRLADEQFF; CDR3nt: TGTGCCAGCTCACCTAGGCTAGCCGATGAGCAGTTCTTC
v_gene: TRBV28; j_gene: TRBJ2-7; abundance: NA; d_gene: NA; CDR3aa: CASSLTYEQYF; CDR3nt: TGTGCCAGCAGCCTCACTTACGAGCAGTACTTC
v_gene: TRBV2; j_gene: TRBJ2-5; abundance: many; d_gene: TRBD2; CDR3aa: CASGQMGLQETQYF; CDR3nt: TGTGCCAGCGGCCAAATGGGACTACAGGAGACCCAGTACTTC
v_gene: TRBV4-2; j_gene: TRBJ2-7; abundance: NA; d_gene: TRBD1; CDR3aa: CASSQFGTGNYEQYF; CDR3nt: TGTGCCAGCAGCCAATTCGGGACAGGGAACTACGAGCAGTACTTC
v_gene: TRBV28; j_gene: TRBJ1-5; abundance: NA; d_gene: NA; CDR3aa: CASSFDSHWGGNQPQHF; CDR3nt: TGTGCCAGCAGTTTCGATTCTCACTGGGGAGGCAATCAGCCCCAGCATTTT
v_gene: TRBV28; j_gene: TRBJ2-3; abundance: NA; d_gene: NA; CDR3aa: CASSTSSSTDTQYF; CDR3nt: NA
v_gene: TRBV9; j_gene: TRBJ1-2; abundance: NA; d_gene: TRBD1; CDR3aa: CASSVPHTGTGEGYTF; CDR3nt: TGTGCCAGCAGCGTACCTCATACCGGGACAGGGGAGGGCTACACCTTC
v_gene: TRBV14; j_gene: TRBJ2-7; abundance: once; d_gene: NA; CDR3aa: CASSTDSEQYF; CDR3nt: TGTGCCAGCAGCACGGACAGCGAGCAGTACTTC
v_gene: TRBV4-2; j_gene: TRBJ1-1; abundance: NA; d_gene: TRBD1; CDR3aa: CASSRGTGNTEAFF; CDR3nt: TGTGCCAGCAGCCGCGGGACAGGGAACACTGAAGCTTTCTTT
v_gene: TRBV5-6; j_gene: TRBJ2-4; abundance: NA; d_gene: NA; CDR3aa: CASSFSTSEGIQYF; CDR3nt: TGTGCCAGCAGCTTTAGTACATCTGAGGGCATTCAGTACTTC
v_gene: TRBV7-6; j_gene: TRBJ2-7; abundance: few; d_gene: TRBD1; CDR3aa: CASSSGTGRSLEQYF; CDR3nt: TGTGCCAGCAGCTCAGGGACAGGGAGGTCCCTCGAGCAGTACTTC
v_gene: TRBV7-2; j_gene: TRBJ1-5; abundance: few; d_gene: TRBD1; CDR3aa: CASSLETGGNQPQHF; CDR3nt: TGTGCCAGCAGCTTAGAGACAGGGGGAAATCAGCCCCAGCATTTT
v_gene: TRBV29-1; j_gene: TRBJ1-1; abundance: NA; d_gene: NA; CDR3aa: CSVAPGNTEAFF; CDR3nt: TGCAGCGTTGCCCCAGGAAACACTGAAGCTTTCTTT
v_gene: TRBV28; j_gene: TRBJ2-7; abundance: NA; d_gene: NA; CDR3aa: CASSTPGLLLSYEQYF; CDR3nt: TGTGCCAGCAGCACCCCCGGACTGCTTCTCTCCTACGAGCAGTACTTC
v_gene: TRBV4-2; j_gene: TRBJ2-7; abundance: NA; d_gene: NA; CDR3aa: CASSQGGGPGEQYF; CDR3nt: TGTGCCAGCAGCCAAGGGGGTGGGCCGGGGGAGCAGTACTTC
v_gene: TRBV2; j_gene: TRBJ1-5; abundance: NA; d_gene: TRBD1; CDR3aa: CASRTGEAQPQHF; CDR3nt: TGTGCCAGCAGAACAGGGGAGGCTCAGCCCCAGCATTTT
v_gene: TRBV30; j_gene: TRBJ1-1; abundance: NA; d_gene: NA; CDR3aa: CAWRGNMNTEAFF; CDR3nt: TGTGCCTGGAGGGGTAACATGAACACTGAAGCTTTCTTT
v_gene: TRBV28; j_gene: TRBJ1-2; abundance: NA; d_gene: NA; CDR3aa: CASSPPGPQYGYTF; CDR3nt: TGTGCCAGCAGTCCACCGGGACCCCAATATGGCTACACCTTC
v_gene: TRBV19; j_gene: TRBJ1-1; abundance: NA; d_gene: TRBD1; CDR3aa: CASSGRGGGTEAFF; CDR3nt: TGTGCCAGTAGTGGCAGGGGGGGAGGAACTGAAGCTTTCTTT
v_gene: TRBV28; j_gene: TRBJ2-1; abundance: NA; d_gene: TRBD2; CDR3aa: CASSSGTSGGNEQFF; CDR3nt: TGTGCCAGCAGTTCCGGGACTAGCGGGGGCAATGAGCAGTTCTTC
v_gene: TRBV19; j_gene: TRBJ1-1; abundance: few; d_gene: NA; CDR3aa: CASRRATYTEAFF; CDR3nt: TGTGCCAGTCGCCGGGCTACCTACACTGAAGCTTTCTTT
v_gene: TRBV28; j_gene: TRBJ2-7; abundance: NA; d_gene: NA; CDR3aa: CASSPGGVQIYEQYF; CDR3nt: TGTGCCAGCAGCCCAGGGGGGGTACAAATCTACGAGCAGTACTTC
v_gene: TRBV6-5; j_gene: TRBJ2-5; abundance: NA; d_gene: TRBD1; CDR3aa: CASSYSQGVRETQYF; CDR3nt: TGTGCCAGCAGTTACTCACAGGGGGTAAGGGAGACCCAGTACTTC
v_gene: TRBV5-1; j_gene: TRBJ2-1; abundance: NA; d_gene: TRBD2; CDR3aa: CASSQHRLADNEQFF; CDR3nt: TGCGCCAGCAGCCAACACCGACTAGCGGACAATGAGCAGTTCTTC
v_gene: TRBV19; j_gene: TRBJ1-3; abundance: NA; d_gene: NA; CDR3aa: CASSIAGPGNTIYF; CDR3nt: TGTGCCAGTAGTATAGCTGGGCCTGGAAACACCATATATTTT
v_gene: TRBV7-9; j_gene: TRBJ1-1; abundance: NA; d_gene: NA; CDR3aa: CASSANGGGAFF; CDR3nt: TGTGCCAGCAGCGCTAACGGAGGGGGAGCTTTCTTT
v_gene: TRBV7-3; j_gene: TRBJ1-1; abundance: NA; d_gene: TRBD1; CDR3aa: CASSLRAGTDVTEAFF; CDR3nt: TGTGCCAGCAGCTTAAGGGCCGGGACAGACGTTACTGAAGCTTTCTTT
v_gene: TRBV11-3; j_gene: TRBJ1-1; abundance: NA; d_gene: NA; CDR3aa: CASSLAGTENTEAFF; CDR3nt: TGTGCCAGCAGCTTAGCAGGGACCGAAAACACTGAAGCTTTCTTT
v_gene: TRBV28; j_gene: TRBJ2-7; abundance: NA; d_gene: NA; CDR3aa: CASLGGGEQYF; CDR3nt: TGTGCCAGCCTCGGAGGCGGCGAGCAGTACTTC
v_gene: TRBV7-6; j_gene: TRBJ1-3; abundance: once; d_gene: NA; CDR3aa: CASSLEPANSGNTIYF; CDR3nt: TGTGCCAGCAGCTTAGAGCCGGCGAACTCTGGAAACACCATATATTTT
v_gene: TRBV30; j_gene: TRBJ1-2; abundance: NA; d_gene: NA; CDR3aa: CAWRNRDGYTF; CDR3nt: TGTGCCTGGAGAAACAGGGACGGCTACACCTTC
v_gene: TRBV30; j_gene: TRBJ2-2; abundance: NA; d_gene: TRBD2; CDR3aa: CAWSAGTSSSPGELFF; CDR3nt: TGTGCCTGGAGTGCCGGGACTAGCTCCTCCCCCGGGGAGCTGTTTTTT